Following are 19 T cell receptor beta chains from one sample sequenced in a study of post-analysis software for immune sequencing data. Findings and limits, study-wide: The five TRBV segments detected at higher frequency in patients than in controls included TRBV5-6, TRBV5-1 and TRBV20-1.

Presence of unique molecular identifiers characterized the TCR beta cDNA libraries. TCRdb fed the PCR reads into MiXCR, producing one record per CDR3 protein. This sample has 600,000 to 700,000 distinct CDR3 sequences, with more than 50% found just once. These receptors' targets are unknown. The sequencing input was blood. These receptors were obtained from a girl aged 2-9 years with multiple sclerosis.

Concerning this clonotype itself: At one end, the junction sequence differs from germline, possibly due to a read error. V gene TRBV7-7 combines with J gene TRBJ2-5; 8 bases line up with TRBD1. The CDR3 has 13 amino acids. Germline loops: CDR1 SSHAT, CDR2 FNYEAQ (reference sequence). CDR3 sequence reads: CASSLGQGATQYF. The CDR3 DNA is TGTGCTAGCAGCTTAGGACAGGGCGCGACCCAGTACTTC.

The rearrangement links TRBV7-9 to TRBJ1-5, with TRBD1 matching over 9 bases. V shed 5 bases and J 3 bases; nucleotides not matched to a gene: 11. The CDR3 has 17 amino acids. Germline V CDR1 and CDR2: SEHNR, FQNEAQ (reference sequence). Here the CDR3 DNA reads TGTGCCAGCAGCGGATCGACAGGGGGTTATGTCAATCAGCCCCAGCATTTT. Its translation is CASSGSTGGYVNQPQHF. Together with reference TRBV7-9 and TRBJ1-5, the CDR3 gives the full variable domain: DTGVSQNPRHKITKRGQNVTFRCDPISEHNRLYWYRQTLGQGPEFLTYFQNEAQLEKSRLLSDRFSAERPKGSFSTLEIQRTEQGDSAMYLCASSGSTGGYVNQPQHFGDGTRLSIL.

The chain recombines TRBV27 with TRBJ1-1, with 7 bases that match TRBD1. This CDR3 is 16 amino acids long. With V trimmed by 0 bases and J by 0 bases, 4 bases remained unmatched. Germline CDR1 and CDR2: MNHEY and SMNVEV (reference sequence). CDR3 protein: CASSLSLGGLNTEAFF. CDR3 bases: TGTGCCAGCAGTTTATCTTTAGGGGGCCTGAACACTGAAGCTTTCTTT.

V gene TRBV29-1 combines with J gene TRBJ2-5; 10 bases line up with TRBD1. The CDR3 has 16 amino acids. V shed 3 bases, J shed 2 bases, and the junction held 9 bases outside the gene matches. Looked up from germline, CDR1 is SQVTM and CDR2 is ANQGSEA. The CDR3 DNA reads as TGCAGCGTTGAGGTCCGGGACAGGGGACCTCAAGAGACCCAGTACTTC. Translated, it gives CSVEVRDRGPQETQYF.

The J gene is TRBJ2-3, the V gene TRBV27; D unclear. Germline V CDR1 and CDR2: MNHEY, SMNVEV (reference sequence). The length of the CDR3 is 14 residues. V was trimmed by 5 bases and J by 5 bases, leaving 14 bases between them. This chain's CDR3 is CASSPPPALDTQYF. The CDR3 DNA sequence: TGTGCCAGCAGTCCTCCCCCCGCACTAGATACGCAGTATTTT.

The rearrangement joins TRBV12-3 or TRBV12-4 to TRBJ2-7, with D unresolved. The germline V and J ends were trimmed by 7 bases and 5 bases, with 18 bases remaining between them. This CDR3 has 14 amino acids. Here the CDR3 reads CASKGILGSHEQYF. As DNA, the CDR3 is TGTGCCAGCAAAGGTATTTTAGGGTCCCACGAGCAGTACTTC.

A few counts support this clonotype. The V and J genes are TRBV20-1 and TRBJ1-1; a possible D gene is TRBD1 (5 bases). The CDR3 is 14 residues long. V lost 0 bases and J lost 4, with 12 bases in between. Germline loops: CDR1 DFQATT, CDR2 SNEGSKA (reference sequence). The CDR3 DNA reads as TGCAGTGCTAGAGATGCTAACAGGCTCACTGAAGCTTTCTTT. It encodes CSARDANRLTEAFF.

This clonotype was seen a handful of times. The V gene is TRBV11-2, the J gene TRBJ2-5, with D possibly matching TRBD1 (5 bases). The end of the DNA aligns better with TRBJ2-7, so the J call may be wrong. Germline V gives CDR1 SGHAT, CDR2 FQNNGV. There are 15 residues in the CDR3. The CDR3 protein is CASSLDGATSYEQYF. In DNA form, the CDR3 reads TGTGCCAGCAGCTTAGATGGGGCTACCTCCTACGAGCAGTACTTC.

This clonotype was picked up a small number of times. The genes are TRBV6-2 or TRBV6-3 and TRBJ1-6; no reliable D call. Germline CDR1 and CDR2: MNHEY and SVGEGT. The CDR3 spans 11 residues. Between the trimmed V and J ends, which lost 8 bases and 10 bases, there was a span of 9 bases. As DNA, the CDR3 is TGTGCCAGCGGTGACAACTCACCCCTCCACTTT. Protein product: CASGDNSPLHF.

This clonotype has just one count. V is TRBV6-6 and J is TRBJ2-3, with a tentative D call TRBD1 (5 bases). V lost 4 bases to trimming and J lost 0 bases, with 14 bases between them. This CDR3 has 16 residues. The germline gives CDR1 MNHNY, CDR2 SVGAGI (reference sequence). CDR3 region: CASSWGEPSSTDTQYF. CDR3 DNA: TGTGCCAGCAGTTGGGGCGAACCTTCTAGCACAGATACGCAGTATTTT.

This rearrangement joins TRBV7-9 to TRBJ2-3, with D unresolved. Germline values: CDR1 SEHNR, CDR2 FQNEAQ (reference sequence). This CDR3 contains 16 residues. The V end lost 2 bases, the J end lost 2 bases, and 14 bases lay between the germline ends. The CDR3: CASSLYHGSFTDTQYF. The DNA for the CDR3 is TGTGCCAGCAGCTTATATCATGGGTCGTTCACAGATACGCAGTATTTT.

The V and J genes are TRBV15 and TRBJ2-1, with D perhaps matching TRBD1 (6 bases). The ends were cut back, 0 bases at V and 6 bases at J, with 12 bases in the middle. Looked up from germline, CDR1 is LNHNV and CDR2 is YYDKDF (reference sequence). This CDR3 is built from 15 residues. The DNA for the CDR3 is TGTGCCACCAGCAGAGAACAGGGTCTTTTCAATGAGCAGTTCTTC. Its translation is CATSREQGLFNEQFF.

This clonotype was seen more than once but under ten times. V and J are TRBV5-6 and TRBJ2-7, with a tentative D call TRBD1 (5 bases). V dropped 3 bases and J dropped 2 bases, with 12 bases sitting between them. Germline CDR1 reads SGHDT; CDR2 reads YYEEEE. The length of the CDR3 is 14 residues. CDR3 DNA sequence: TGTGCCAGCAGCTATTGGGCAGGGCCCTACGAGCAGTACTTC. It is translated as CASSYWAGPYEQYF.

The V call is TRBV27, the J call TRBJ2-7; 12 positions agree with TRBD1. After removal of 5 bases from V and 6 bases from J, the junction contained 11 bases not matched to a gene. Germline V lookup: CDR1 MNHEY, CDR2 SMNVEV (reference sequence). The CDR3 consists of 16 residues. The CDR3 loop is CASSTQLEGQGAEQYF. As DNA, the CDR3 is TGTGCCAGCAGTACCCAACTAGAGGGACAGGGGGCCGAGCAGTACTTC.

This clonotype turned up a few times. V gene TRBV5-1 combines with J gene TRBJ2-1; TRBD1 matches 8 bases. V lost 1 base and J lost 6; bases outside the gene matches: 3. CDR3 length equals 14 residues. The V gene's germline CDR1 is SGHRS and CDR2 YFSETQ. CDR3 sequence: CASSLIDRGNEQFF. The CDR3 nucleotides are TGCGCCAGCAGCTTGATTGACAGGGGCAATGAGCAGTTCTTC.

The chain carries TRBV24-1 and TRBJ2-4; tentatively, D is TRBD2 (6 bases). Germline loops: CDR1 KGHDR, CDR2 SFDVKD. V gave up 9 bases and J gave up 13 bases, with 21 bases separating them. This CDR3 spans 13 amino acids. DNA of the CDR3: TGTGCCACCTTGGGACTCCAGTACAATGAGCAGTACTTC. This translates into CATLGLQYNEQYF.

The V call is TRBV20-1, the J call TRBJ2-5, with 7 bases fitting TRBD2. The CDR3 is 14 amino acids. The trim removed 1 base at V and 4 bases at J, leaving 6 bases unmatched. Germline V gene data show CDR1 as DFQATT and CDR2 as SNEGSKA (reference sequence). The CDR3 reads CSARAASGPETQYF. The CDR3 DNA reads as TGCAGTGCTAGAGCTGCTAGCGGCCCAGAGACCCAGTACTTC.

This chain joins TRBV15 and TRBJ2-2; the D gene is possibly TRBD2 (5 bases). V was pared by 5 bases and J by 8 bases, with 15 bases between. The CDR3 has 14 residues. The V gene's germline CDR1 is LNHNV and CDR2 YYDKDF (reference sequence). This chain's CDR3 is CATSFRGLRGELFF. In DNA form, the CDR3 reads TGTGCCACCAGCTTCCGGGGTCTTAGGGGGGAGCTGTTTTTT. Variable domain in full (rest from reference TRBV15 and TRBJ2-2): DAMVIQNPRYQVTQFGKPVTLSCSQTLNHNVMYWYQQKSSQAPKLLFHYYDKDFNNEADTPDNFQSRRPNTSFCFLDIRSPGLGDTAMYLCATSFRGLRGELFFGEGSRLTVL.

V and J are TRBV5-5 and TRBJ2-1; 9 nucleotides align to TRBD2. The trim removed 4 bases at V and 7 bases at J, leaving 12 bases unmatched. The CDR3 is 16 residues long. Germline loops: CDR1 SGHKS, CDR2 YYEKEE (reference sequence). The CDR3 sequence: CASSQTGLALENEQFF. CDR3 in DNA: TGTGCCAGCAGCCAAACTGGACTAGCGTTGGAAAATGAGCAGTTCTTC.